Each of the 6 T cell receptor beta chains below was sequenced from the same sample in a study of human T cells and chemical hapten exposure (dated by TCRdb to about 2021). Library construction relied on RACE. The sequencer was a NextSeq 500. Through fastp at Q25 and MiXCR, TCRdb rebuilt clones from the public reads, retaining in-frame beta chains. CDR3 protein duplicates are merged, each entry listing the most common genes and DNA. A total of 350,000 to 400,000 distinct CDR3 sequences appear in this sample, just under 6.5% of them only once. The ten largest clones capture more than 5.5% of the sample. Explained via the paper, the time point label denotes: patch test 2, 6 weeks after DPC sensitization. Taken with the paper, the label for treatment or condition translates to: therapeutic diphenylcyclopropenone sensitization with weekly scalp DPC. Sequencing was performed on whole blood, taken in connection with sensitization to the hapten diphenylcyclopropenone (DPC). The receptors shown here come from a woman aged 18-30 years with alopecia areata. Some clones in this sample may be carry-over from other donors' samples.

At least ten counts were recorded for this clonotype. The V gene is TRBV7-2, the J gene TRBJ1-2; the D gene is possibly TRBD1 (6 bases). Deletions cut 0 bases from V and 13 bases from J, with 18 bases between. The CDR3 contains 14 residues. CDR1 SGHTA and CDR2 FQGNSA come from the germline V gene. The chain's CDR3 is CASSLARGVLQSTF. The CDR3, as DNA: TGTGCCAGCAGCTTAGCCAGGGGTGTCCTTCAATCCACCTTC.

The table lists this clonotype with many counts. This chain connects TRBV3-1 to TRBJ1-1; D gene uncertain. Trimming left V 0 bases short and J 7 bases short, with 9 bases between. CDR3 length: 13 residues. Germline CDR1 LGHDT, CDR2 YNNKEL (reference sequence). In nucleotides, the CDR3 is TGTGCCAGCAGCCAAGACAGCATTTTTGAAGCTTTCTTT. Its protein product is CASSQDSIFEAFF.

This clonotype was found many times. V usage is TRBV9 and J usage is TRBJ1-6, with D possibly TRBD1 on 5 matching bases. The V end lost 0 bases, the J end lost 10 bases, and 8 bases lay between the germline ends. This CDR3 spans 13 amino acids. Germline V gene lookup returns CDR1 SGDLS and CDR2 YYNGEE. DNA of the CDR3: TGTGCCAGCAGCGTAGAAGAGGGGTCACCCCTCCACTTT. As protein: CASSVEEGSPLHF.

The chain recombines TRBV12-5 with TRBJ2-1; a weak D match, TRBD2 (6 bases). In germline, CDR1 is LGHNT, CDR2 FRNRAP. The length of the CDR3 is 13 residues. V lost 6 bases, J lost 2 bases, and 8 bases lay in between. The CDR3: CASGGRTYNEQFF. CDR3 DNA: TGTGCTAGTGGGGGGAGGACCTACAATGAGCAGTTCTTC.

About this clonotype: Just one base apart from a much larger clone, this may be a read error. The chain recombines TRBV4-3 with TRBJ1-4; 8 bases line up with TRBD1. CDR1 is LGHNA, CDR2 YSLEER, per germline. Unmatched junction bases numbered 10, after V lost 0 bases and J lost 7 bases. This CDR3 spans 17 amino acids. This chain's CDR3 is CASSQETGGIFGEKLFF. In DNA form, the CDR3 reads TGCGCCAGCAGCCAAGAAACAGGGGGGATATTCGGTGAAAAACTGTTTTTT.

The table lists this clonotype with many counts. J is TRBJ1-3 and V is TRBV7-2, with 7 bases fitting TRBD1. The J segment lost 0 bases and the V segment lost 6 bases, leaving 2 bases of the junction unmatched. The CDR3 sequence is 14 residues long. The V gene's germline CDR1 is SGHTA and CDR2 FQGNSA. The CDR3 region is CASRPGGSGNTIYF. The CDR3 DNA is TGTGCCAGCAGGCCAGGGGGCTCTGGAAACACCATATATTTT.